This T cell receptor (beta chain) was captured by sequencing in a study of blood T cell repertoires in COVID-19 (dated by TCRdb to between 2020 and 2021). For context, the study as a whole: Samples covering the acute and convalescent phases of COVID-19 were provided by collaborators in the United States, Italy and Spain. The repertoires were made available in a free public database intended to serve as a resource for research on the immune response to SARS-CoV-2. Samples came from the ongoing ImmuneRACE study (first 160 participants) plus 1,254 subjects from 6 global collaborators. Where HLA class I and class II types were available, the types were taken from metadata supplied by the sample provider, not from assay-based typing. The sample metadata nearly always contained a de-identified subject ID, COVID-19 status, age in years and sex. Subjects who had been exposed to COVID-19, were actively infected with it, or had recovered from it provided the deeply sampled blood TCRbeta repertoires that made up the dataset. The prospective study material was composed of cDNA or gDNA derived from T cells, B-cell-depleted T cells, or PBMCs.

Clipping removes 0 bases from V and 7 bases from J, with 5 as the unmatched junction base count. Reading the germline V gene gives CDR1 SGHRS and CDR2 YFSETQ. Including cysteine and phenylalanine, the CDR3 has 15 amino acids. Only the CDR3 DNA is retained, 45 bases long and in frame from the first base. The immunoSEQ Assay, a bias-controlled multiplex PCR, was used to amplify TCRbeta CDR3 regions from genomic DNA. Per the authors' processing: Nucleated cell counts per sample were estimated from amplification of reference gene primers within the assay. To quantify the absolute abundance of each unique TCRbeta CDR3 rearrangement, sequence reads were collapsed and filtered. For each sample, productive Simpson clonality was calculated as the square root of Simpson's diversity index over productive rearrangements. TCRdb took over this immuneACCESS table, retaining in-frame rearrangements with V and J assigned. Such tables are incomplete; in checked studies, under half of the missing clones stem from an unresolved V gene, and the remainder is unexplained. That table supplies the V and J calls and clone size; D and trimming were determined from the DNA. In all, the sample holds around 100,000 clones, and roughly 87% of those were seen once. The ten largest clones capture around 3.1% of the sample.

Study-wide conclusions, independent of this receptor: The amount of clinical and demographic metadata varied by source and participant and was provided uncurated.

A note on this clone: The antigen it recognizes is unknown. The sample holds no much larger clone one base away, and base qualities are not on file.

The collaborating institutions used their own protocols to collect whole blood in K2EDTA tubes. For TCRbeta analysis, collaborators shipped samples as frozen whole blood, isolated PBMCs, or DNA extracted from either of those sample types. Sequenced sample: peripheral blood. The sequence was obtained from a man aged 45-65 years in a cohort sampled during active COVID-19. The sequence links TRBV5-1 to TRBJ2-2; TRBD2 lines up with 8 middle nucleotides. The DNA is TGCGCCAGCAGCTTGGCGGGGGGGCCTAACGGGGAGCTGTTTTTT. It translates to CASSLAGGPNGELFF.